The sequence of this T cell receptor beta chain was determined in a study of control samples from healthy donors and cancer patients (dated by TCRdb to 2018 to 2020). With regard to this clone: This receptor's antigen is unknown. Qualities for individual bases were not recorded, and no much larger clone is one base off.

The cysteine opens and the phenylalanine closes a CDR3 of 15 amino acids. Kept here is only the CDR3 DNA, which spans 45 bases and is read in frame from base 1. Ends trimmed: V by 2 bases, J by 3 bases; bases unmatched to a gene: 4. For CDR1 and CDR2, the germline V gene lists MGHDK and SYGVNS. The library came from the immunoSEQ multiplex PCR assay. Drawn from immuneACCESS, this table holds only the in-frame rearrangements with V and J called that TCRdb kept. Clones are partly lost; checked studies trace under half to an unresolved V gene and leave the rest unexplained. The sample data list tens of thousands of clones, and roughly 90% of these were observed just once. The top ten hold approximately 1.4% of the sample.

The clonotype comes from a man aged 35-49 years with colorectal cancer. The sequencing sample was made of PBMCs. The chain is encoded by TRBV25-1 joined to TRBJ2-7; 10 central bases correspond to TRBD1. The DNA sequence is given as TGTGCCAGCAGTGAAATCGGGACAGGGGACTACGAGCAGTACTTC. Translated, it gives CASSEIGTGDYEQYF.